One and the same sample provided the 19 T cell receptor beta chains below, sequenced in a study of OX40 agonist ivuxolimab in advanced cancers. Receptor amplification or capture employed the immunoSEQ multiplex PCR assay. TCRdb's version of the immuneACCESS table is confined to in-frame rearrangements and falls short of the full clone set. An unresolved V gene accounts for under half of the shortfall where checked; the remainder is of unknown origin. The sample table contains 72,000 or so clones; only one count was recorded for about 80% of them. The biggest ten clones account for 0.35% to 0.45% of the sample. The starting material was CD4+ or CD8+ T cells sorted from blood, obtained in a trial of the OX40 agonist ivuxolimab. All receptors come from an adult with an advanced solid tumor such as melanoma, head and neck, liver or kidney cancer.

The V call is TRBV28, the J call TRBJ1-1, with TRBD1 as a possible D gene (6 bases). Deletions cut 4 bases from V and 0 bases from J, with 21 bases between. This CDR3 region has 18 residues. Germline V CDR1 and CDR2: MDHEN, SYDVKM. In nucleotides, the CDR3 is TGTGCCAGCAGTTCCTACGCTTACGGCGGGGGCATGAACACTGAAGCTTTCTTT. The encoded protein is CASSSYAYGGGMNTEAFF.

This sequence joins TRBV5-1 and TRBJ1-6; D unresolved. Germline V gives CDR1 SGHRS, CDR2 YFSETQ. CDR3 size: 13 residues. V was clipped by 2 bases and J by 10 bases, with 10 bases between them. Written as DNA, the CDR3 is TGCGCCAGCAGCTTAAATTCGGGCTCACCCCTCCACTTT. Translation: CASSLNSGSPLHF.

This clone was counted once. V is TRBV7-9 and J is TRBJ2-5; no clear D gene. Trimming cost V 4 bases and J 5 bases, with 5 bases left between them. The CDR3 has 11 amino acids. Looked up from germline, CDR1 is SEHNR and CDR2 is FQNEAQ (reference sequence). CDR3 sequence (DNA): TGTGCCAGCAGCTCCGGGGAGACCCAGTACTTC. Protein sequence: CASSSGETQYF.

The rearrangement links TRBV5-4 to TRBJ2-2; TRBD2 aligns across 10 bases. V was pared by 7 bases and J by 3 bases, with 3 bases of the junction left unmatched. The germline V gene has CDR1 SGHNT and CDR2 YYREEE (reference sequence). This CDR3 comprises 14 residues. CDR3 nucleotide sequence: TGTGCCAGCCGGACTAGCGGACACACCGGGGAGCTGTTTTTT. It codes for CASRTSGHTGELFF.

The chain has TRBV10-2 and TRBJ1-2; D gene uncertain. V was cut by 3 bases and J by 2 bases, with 10 bases left in between. Looked up from germline, CDR1 is WSHSY and CDR2 is SAAADI. The CDR3 extends over 14 amino acids. CDR3 DNA: TGCGCCAGCAGTGAAAGAACAAACAACTATGGCTACACCTTC. Translated, it gives CASSERTNNYGYTF.

The chain has TRBV5-4 and TRBJ1-1; TRBD1 might be the D (6 bases). CDR1 and CDR2 (germline): SGHNT, YYREEE (reference sequence). Trimming pared 0 bases from V and 0 bases from J, leaving 18 bases between. This CDR3 contains 18 residues. CDR3 loop: CASSLEFFGAGVNTEAFF. DNA for the CDR3: TGTGCCAGCAGCTTGGAATTTTTCGGGGCAGGGGTGAACACTGAAGCTTTCTTT.

This chain connects TRBV7-9 to TRBJ1-1; no definite D call. CDR1 SEHNR and CDR2 FQNEAQ come from the germline V gene (reference sequence). CDR3 length: 14 residues. The V gene lost 5 bases and the J gene lost 4 bases, with 14 bases spanning the gap. The CDR3 region has the DNA TGTGCCAGCAGCCGGAGGGAGGAGGGCACTGAAGCTTTCTTT. Translated, it gives CASSRREEGTEAFF.

V usage is TRBV28 and J usage is TRBJ2-5; 7 bases match TRBD1. Germline V gene sequence: CDR1 MDHEN, CDR2 SYDVKM. Trimming took 3 bases from V and 2 from J; bases not matched to a gene: 6. The CDR3 is made up of 15 amino acids. The CDR3, as DNA: TGTGCCAGCAGTTTTGGGACAGTAGGGCAAGAGACCCAGTACTTC. Its protein is CASSFGTVGQETQYF.

The chain has TRBV7-6 and TRBJ2-2, with 7 bases fitting TRBD1. The V and J ends lost 2 bases and 7 bases, in that order; junction bases with no gene match: 4. The CDR3 runs 14 residues. The V gene's germline CDR1 is SGHVS and CDR2 FNYEAQ. The CDR3 is CASSLPQGDGELFF. The CDR3 coding sequence is TGTGCCAGCAGCTTACCGCAGGGGGACGGGGAGCTGTTTTTT.

This clone has only one observation. The genes are TRBV5-1 and TRBJ1-1; no clear D. This CDR3 has 13 amino acids. V lost 0 bases and J lost 4, with 7 bases in between. The V gene's germline CDR1 is SGHRS and CDR2 YFSETQ. The CDR3 is CASSLVGITEAFF. The DNA of the CDR3 is TGCGCCAGCAGCTTGGTGGGTATCACTGAAGCTTTCTTT.

The chain uses TRBV7-2 and TRBJ1-3; D is unclear. The CDR3 has 15 amino acids. Germline CDR1 and CDR2: SGHTA and FQGNSA. Trimming removed 1 base at V and 2 bases at J, with 9 bases between. The CDR3 reads CASSLVRVAGNTIYF. CDR3 DNA: TGTGCCAGCAGCTTAGTGCGGGTTGCTGGAAACACCATATATTTT.

This clone has a handful of counts. The CDR3 coding sequence is TGCGCCAGCAGCGTTTCTAGCGGGGGGAGGCAAGAGACCCAGTACTTC. Protein sequence: CASSVSSGGRQETQYF. The J gene is TRBJ2-5, the V gene TRBV5-1, with 11 bases that match TRBD2. The CDR3 covers 16 residues. Germline CDR1 is SGHRS and CDR2 is YFSETQ. V was pared by 4 bases and J by 2 bases, with 7 bases of the junction left unmatched.

This clone was picked up a small number of times. The V call is TRBV10-3, the J call TRBJ1-2; D is undetermined. Germline-derived CDR1 and CDR2 are ENHRY and SYGVKD. Between the trimmed V and J ends, which lost 2 bases and 8 bases, there was a span of 18 bases. The CDR3 extends over 15 amino acids. The CDR3 region has the DNA TGTGCCATCAGTGAGGCACGACTAGGCGGGGAGGGCTACACCTTC. Protein: CAISEARLGGEGYTF.

As DNA, the CDR3 is TGTGCCAGCACCGCCGGCGGGTTGGGACAGCCCCAGCATTTT. Protein sequence: CASTAGGLGQPQHF. The chain carries TRBV28 and TRBJ1-5, with unresolved D. V was shortened by 7 bases and J by 7 bases, with 17 bases between the two germline ends. From germline, CDR1 is MDHEN and CDR2 SYDVKM. The CDR3 runs to 14 residues.

The chain carries TRBV5-1 and TRBJ1-1, with 9 bases identical to TRBD1. Trimming removed 2 bases from V and 7 bases from J; junction bases left unmatched: 15. Germline lookup yields CDR1 SGHRS and CDR2 YFSETQ. This CDR3 comprises 17 residues. Here the CDR3 reads CASSFVRGTGGMGEAFF. CDR3 nucleotide sequence: TGCGCCAGCAGCTTTGTGCGTGGTACAGGGGGCATGGGTGAAGCTTTCTTT.

The genes are TRBV9 and TRBJ2-5; the D is unclear. Between the trimmed V and J ends, which lost 2 bases and 2 bases, there was a span of 7 bases. The germline CDR1 and CDR2 sequences are SGDLS and YYNGEE. This CDR3 has 13 residues. The DNA for the CDR3 is TGTGCCAGCAGCGTTGCGAAACAAGAGACCCAGTACTTC. Encoded protein: CASSVAKQETQYF.

This chain uses TRBV5-6 with TRBJ2-1, with TRBD2 matching over 14 bases. The CDR3 spans 16 residues. With V trimmed by 5 bases and J by 9 bases, 10 bases remained unmatched. The germline CDR1 and CDR2 sequences are SGHDT and YYEEEE. In nucleotides, the CDR3 is TGTGCCAGCAGTTTCCCGACTAGCGGGAGGGCCTCTGAGCAGTTCTTC. Translated: CASSFPTSGRASEQFF.

The J gene is TRBJ2-6, the V gene TRBV7-2; D not resolved. This CDR3 comprises 13 residues. Germline CDR1 reads SGHTA; CDR2 reads FQGNSA. The germline V and J ends were trimmed by 1 base and 4 bases, with 2 bases remaining between them. The CDR3 DNA reads as TGTGCCAGCAGCTTAGGGGGGGCCAACGTCCTGACTTTC. Encoded protein: CASSLGGANVLTF.

This clone was detected once. The J gene is TRBJ2-5, the V gene TRBV5-1; TRBD1 agrees at 10 bases. Trimming took 1 base from V and 4 from J; bases not matched to a gene: 7. CDR3 length: 16 amino acids. Germline CDR1 reads SGHRS; CDR2 reads YFSETQ. CDR3 sequence (DNA): TGCGCCAGCAGCTTGATGGGACAGGGGAGAGGAGAGACCCAGTACTTC. Translation: CASSLMGQGRGETQYF.